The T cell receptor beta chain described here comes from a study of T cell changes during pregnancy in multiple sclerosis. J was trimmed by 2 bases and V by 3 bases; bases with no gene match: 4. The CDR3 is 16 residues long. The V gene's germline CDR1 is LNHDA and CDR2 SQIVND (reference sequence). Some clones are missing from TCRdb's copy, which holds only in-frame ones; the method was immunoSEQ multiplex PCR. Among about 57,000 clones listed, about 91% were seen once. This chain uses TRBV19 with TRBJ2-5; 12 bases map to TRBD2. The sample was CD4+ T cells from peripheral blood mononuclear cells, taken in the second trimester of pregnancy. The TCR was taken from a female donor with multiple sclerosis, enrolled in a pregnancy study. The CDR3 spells CASSIGGLAGQETQYF. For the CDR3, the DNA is TGTGCCAGTAGTATTGGTGGACTAGCGGGACAAGAGACCCAGTACTTC.